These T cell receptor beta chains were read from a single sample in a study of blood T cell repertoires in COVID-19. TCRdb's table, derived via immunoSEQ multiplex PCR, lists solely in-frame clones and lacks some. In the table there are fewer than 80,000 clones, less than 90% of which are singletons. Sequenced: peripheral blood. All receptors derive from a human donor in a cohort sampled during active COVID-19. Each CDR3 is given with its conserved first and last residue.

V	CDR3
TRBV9	CASSSAAGEGYEQYF
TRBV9	CASSAHPGLGRDTQYF
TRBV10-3	CAITRSPLGTDTQYF
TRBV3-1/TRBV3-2	CASSKFTSGTNTGELFF
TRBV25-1	CASSSGTFSIAFF
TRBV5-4	CASSPVMTSGYEQYF
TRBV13	CASSPGTSQNIQYF
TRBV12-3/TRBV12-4	CASKTTYNEQFF
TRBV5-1	CASSFFPGQDNSPLHF
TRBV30	CAWSYSGTGDYGYTF
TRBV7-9	CASSLTGGGYEQYF
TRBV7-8	CASSLASQGFFGTDTQYF
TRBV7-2	CASSLAGDYPYNEQFF
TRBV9	CASSRSGILPHIYNEQFF
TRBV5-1	CASSLGQGIGAGELFF